This TCR beta chain derives from a study of blood T cell repertoires in COVID-19. Study-wide context: The United States, Italy and Spain supplied acute and convalescent COVID-19 samples.

Study processing details: Estimates of nucleated cell counts were drawn from the amplification of reference gene primers. The assay was immunoSEQ multiplex PCR, and TCRdb's table has in-frame clones only and misses some. The V and J calls and clone size were taken over from that table, and D and trimming were inferred from the DNA. Among some 150,000 clones listed, 75% to 90% were seen once. Only one count was recorded for this clone. Trimming took 6 bases from V and 1 from J; bases not matched to a gene: 9. The germline V gene has CDR1 SGHNT and CDR2 YENEEA. This CDR3 has 15 amino acids. The receptor comes from a woman aged 40 to 50 with acute or convalescent COVID-19. The chain has TRBV11-3 and TRBJ2-7; the match to TRBD1 covers 7 bases. The specimen was peripheral blood. CDR3 sequence reads: CASSTRGHSSYEQYF. CDR3 coding DNA: TGTGCCAGCAGTACTAGGGGGCATTCGTCCTACGAGCAGTACTTC.